The 30 T cell receptor beta chains in this list originate from one sample, sequenced in a study of CD8+ T cells in alopecia areata. cDNA reverse transcribed from extracted RNA served as the sequencing template. Produced via immunoSEQ multiplex PCR; TCRdb's table is partial and in-frame only. Of about 120,000 clones listed, approximately 58% are singletons. The sample was CD4+ T cells sorted from blood. All receptors come from a human donor in good health.

This clone was recorded a few times. The rearrangement links TRBV7-2 to TRBJ2-2; 9 bases match TRBD1. Germline V lookup: CDR1 SGHTA, CDR2 FQGNSA. The CDR3 runs 15 residues. Unmatched junction bases numbered 5, after V lost 5 bases and J lost 4 bases. The chain's CDR3 is CASSRGQGSTGELFF. The CDR3 DNA follows: TGTGCCAGCAGCCGTGGACAGGGGAGCACCGGGGAGCTGTTTTTT.

This clone was counted between two and nine times. V is TRBV30 and J is TRBJ2-1; D remains unclear. The V and J ends lost 4 bases and 6 bases respectively, with 10 bases between them. The CDR3 totals 12 residues. The germline gives CDR1 GTSNPN, CDR2 SVGIG (reference sequence). The CDR3 protein is CAWNVRGNEQFF. In nucleotides, the CDR3 is TGTGCCTGGAATGTCCGAGGCAATGAGCAGTTCTTC.

CDR3 protein: CAIRKGADDGYTF. The CDR3 nucleotides read TGTGCCATCAGGAAAGGGGCGGATGACGGCTACACCTTC. The chain couples TRBV10-3 to TRBJ1-2; D might be TRBD1 (5 bases). The CDR3 spans 13 residues. Germline V gene lookup returns CDR1 ENHRY and CDR2 SYGVKD. V gave up 6 bases and J gave up 8 bases, with 16 bases separating them.

The rearrangement joins TRBV7-9 to TRBJ1-6; D not resolved. The CDR3 totals 13 residues. Trimming cost V 1 base and J 8 bases, with 6 bases left between them. The germline V gene encodes CDR1 SEHNR and CDR2 FQNEAQ (reference sequence). CDR3 sequence (DNA): TGTGCCAGCAGCTTAGACACTTATTCACCCCTCCACTTT. It encodes CASSLDTYSPLHF.

The J gene is TRBJ1-1, the V gene TRBV29-1; 9 bases agree with TRBD1. The V gene's germline CDR1 is SQVTM and CDR2 ANQGSEA. The CDR3 has 10 amino acids. V shed 6 bases and J 11 bases; nucleotides not matched to a gene: 4. The CDR3 reads CSVLQGAAFF. The CDR3 DNA sequence: TGCAGCGTGCTACAGGGGGCCGCTTTCTTT.

The CDR3 region has the DNA TGTGCCTTGGGGGCGTACGAGCAGTACTTC. Protein: CALGAYEQYF. The rearrangement uses TRBV30 and TRBJ2-7; possible D gene TRBD1, 6 bases. The germline CDR1 and CDR2 sequences are GTSNPN and SVGIG (reference sequence). This CDR3 has 10 residues. V was cut by 7 bases and J by 4 bases, with 8 bases left in between.

This clone was observed at least ten times. V and J are TRBV7-3 and TRBJ2-1; 11 bases fit TRBD1. J lost 3 bases, V lost 4 bases, and 2 bases had no gene match. The CDR3 spans 15 residues. Germline V gives CDR1 SGHTA, CDR2 FQGTGA. CDR3 loop: CASSSGTGGYNEQFF. The CDR3 region has the DNA TGTGCCAGCAGCTCAGGGACAGGGGGCTACAATGAGCAGTTCTTC.

The gene calls are TRBV5-1 and TRBJ2-5, with TRBD1 matching over 9 bases. CDR3 length: 15 residues. V shed 4 bases, J shed 5 bases, and the junction held 9 bases outside the gene matches. The germline V gene has CDR1 SGHRS and CDR2 YFSETQ. The CDR3 DNA reads TGCGCCAGCAGCAGGGGACAGGGTACGGGGGAGACCCAGTACTTC. The encoded protein is CASSRGQGTGETQYF.

The J gene is TRBJ2-3, the V gene TRBV15; 9 nucleotides line up with TRBD2. This CDR3 is 14 amino acids long. Germline V gene data show CDR1 as LNHNV and CDR2 as YYDKDF (reference sequence). V lost 4 bases, J lost 5 bases, and 4 bases stayed unmatched. In DNA form, the CDR3 reads TGTGCCACCAGCAATAGCGGGGGTGGAGATACGCAGTATTTT. Translation: CATSNSGGGDTQYF. Full variable domain (missing parts from reference TRBV15 and TRBJ2-3): DAMVIQNPRYQVTQFGKPVTLSCSQTLNHNVMYWYQQKSSQAPKLLFHYYDKDFNNEADTPDNFQSRRPNTSFCFLDIRSPGLGDTAMYLCATSNSGGGDTQYFGPGTRLTVL.

V gene TRBV9 combines with J gene TRBJ2-5; D not resolved. V gave up 0 bases and J gave up 4 bases, with 10 bases separating them. CDR1 is SGDLS, CDR2 YYNGEE, per germline. The CDR3 has 14 amino acids. The CDR3: CASSVGARIETQYF. Here the CDR3 DNA reads TGTGCCAGCAGCGTAGGGGCGCGGATAGAGACCCAGTACTTC.

This clone was detected only a few times. The chain recombines TRBV7-9 with TRBJ1-1, with 7 bases aligning to TRBD1. Trimming at V came to 8 bases and at J to 0 bases, leaving 3 bases not matched to a gene. This CDR3 region has 13 residues. The germline CDR1 and CDR2 sequences are SEHNR and FQNEAQ (reference sequence). CDR3 sequence reads: CASRQGMNTEAFF. The CDR3 region has the DNA TGTGCCAGCCGACAGGGTATGAACACTGAAGCTTTCTTT. Combining the CDR3 with reference TRBV7-9 and TRBJ1-1 gives the whole variable domain DTGVSQNPRHKITKRGQNVTFRCDPISEHNRLYWYRQTLGQGPEFLTYFQNEAQLEKSRLLSDRFSAERPKGSFSTLEIQRTEQGDSAMYLCASRQGMNTEAFFGQGTRLTVV.

The chain employs TRBV5-1 and TRBJ2-7; D is uncertain. This CDR3 contains 12 residues. With 1 base removed from V and 5 bases from J, the gap between germline ends came to 7 bases. In germline, CDR1 is SGHRS, CDR2 YFSETQ. CDR3 sequence (DNA): TGCGCCAGCAGCTTGACAGATGACGAGCAGTACTTC. It encodes CASSLTDDEQYF. Full variable domain (missing parts from reference TRBV5-1 and TRBJ2-7): KAGVTQTPRYLIKTRGQQVTLSCSPISGHRSVSWYQQTPGQGLQFLFEYFSETQRNKGNFPGRFSGRQFSNSRSEMNVSTLELGDSALYLCASSLTDDEQYFGPGTRLTVT.

The rearrangement joins TRBV27 to TRBJ1-2; D not certain. Trimming pared 4 bases from V and 8 bases from J, leaving 17 bases between. Germline values: CDR1 MNHEY, CDR2 SMNVEV (reference sequence). The CDR3 totals 14 residues. Written as DNA, the CDR3 is TGTGCCAGCAGTTCCGCGGACCGGGCCCAGGGCTACACCTTC. This gives the protein CASSSADRAQGYTF.

The chain links TRBV25-1 to TRBJ1-2; TRBD1 agrees at 8 bases. V lost 3 bases and J lost 8; bases outside the gene matches: 14. The CDR3 consists of 16 residues. The germline V gene encodes CDR1 MGHDK and CDR2 SYGVNS. In DNA, the CDR3 is TGTGCCAGCAGTGACGACCGGACAGGGTGGGGACTCGGCTACACCTTC. Protein product: CASSDDRTGWGLGYTF.

This clone has more than one count but fewer than ten. The chain links TRBV6-6 to TRBJ2-5, with D uncertain. Trimming took 0 bases from V and 5 from J, leaving 16 bases between them. Germline CDR1 reads MNHNY; CDR2 reads SVGAGI (reference sequence). The CDR3 covers 16 residues. CDR3 residues: CASSYSSSRGEETQYF. CDR3 DNA sequence: TGTGCCAGCAGTTACTCGAGTTCGCGTGGTGAGGAGACCCAGTACTTC.

The sample holds many counts of this clone. The chain carries TRBV29-1 and TRBJ2-2, with TRBD1 matching over 9 bases. V gave up 6 bases and J gave up 8 bases; unmatched junction bases: 4. Per the germline V gene, CDR1 is SQVTM and CDR2 is ANQGSEA. CDR3 size: 12 residues. The CDR3 reads CSVGQGRGELFF. In DNA, the CDR3 is TGCAGCGTCGGACAGGGGAGAGGGGAGCTGTTTTTT.

V gene TRBV4-1 combines with J gene TRBJ1-1; 8 positions match TRBD1. This CDR3 is built from 15 residues. Germline CDR1 is MGHRA and CDR2 is YSYEKL. V dropped 4 bases and J dropped 4; count of bases not matched to a gene: 8. The CDR3 nucleotides read TGCGCCAGCAGCCTAGCGGCAGGGGGCGGCACTGAAGCTTTCTTT. Translating gives CASSLAAGGGTEAFF.

The chain uses TRBV29-1 and TRBJ1-4; the match to TRBD1 covers 9 bases. Germline V CDR1 and CDR2: SQVTM, ANQGSEA. V trimming: 4 bases; J trimming: 7 bases; junction bases outside the gene matches: 4. The CDR3 contains 13 residues. The DNA for the CDR3 is TGCAGCGTTGGGGGACAGGGAGGTGAAAAACTGTTTTTT. Amino acid sequence: CSVGGQGGEKLFF.

Notes on this clone: The junction does not match germline at one end; this may be a read error. This rearrangement joins TRBV25-1 to TRBJ2-6, with no clear D. Germline CDR1 MGHDK, CDR2 SYGVNS. This CDR3 region has 16 residues. This CDR3 reads CASTESKASGANVLTF. In DNA, the CDR3 is TGTGCCAGCACTGAAAGTAAAGCCTCCGGGGCCAACGTCCTGACTTTC.

About this clone: No DNA is shown, since the ends of the CDR3 on it are uncertain; the CDR3 is the one TCRdb lists. The V gene is TRBV25-1, the J gene TRBJ1-2; the table's D call, TRBD1, has no DNA check behind it. The CDR3 is 14 amino acids long, termini counted. Germline V lookup: CDR1 MGHDK, CDR2 SYGVNS. This CDR3 is CASSEFGPGAGYTF.

The chain combines TRBV27 with TRBJ1-2; D gene uncertain. The germline CDR1 and CDR2 sequences are MNHEY and SMNVEV (reference sequence). Trimming removed 5 bases from V and 1 base from J, with 5 bases in between. CDR3 length equals 12 residues. The chain's CDR3 is CASSTSNYGYTF. Here the CDR3 DNA reads TGTGCCAGCAGTACCAGTAACTATGGCTACACCTTC.

CDR3 sequence reads: CSVQDAEAFF. For the CDR3, the DNA is TGCAGCGTTCAGGACGCTGAAGCTTTCTTT. The gene calls are TRBV29-1 and TRBJ1-1; D gene uncertain. With 5 bases removed from V and 6 bases from J, the gap between germline ends came to 7 bases. Germline values: CDR1 SQVTM, CDR2 ANQGSEA. This CDR3 comprises 10 residues. Together with reference TRBV29-1 and TRBJ1-1, the CDR3 gives the full variable domain: SAVISQKPSRDICQRGTSLTIQCQVDSQVTMMFWYRQQPGQSLTLIATANQGSEATYESGFVIDKFPISRPNLTFSTLTVSNMSPEDSSIYLCSVQDAEAFFGQGTRLTVV.

Remarks on this clone: The identical CDR3 is also encoded by other nucleotide sequences in the sample. V usage is TRBV29-1 and J usage is TRBJ1-1, with D hard to call. V was trimmed by 5 bases and J by 0 bases, leaving 7 bases between them. This CDR3 region has 12 residues. Germline lookup yields CDR1 SQVTM and CDR2 ANQGSEA. The CDR3 is CSVKNLNTEAFF. CDR3 in DNA: TGCAGCGTTAAAAACCTGAACACTGAAGCTTTCTTT.

The gene calls are TRBV29-1 and TRBJ2-5; tentative D call: TRBD1 (5 bases). Per germline, CDR1 SQVTM and CDR2 ANQGSEA. V gave up 8 bases and J gave up 4 bases, with 14 bases separating them. This CDR3 contains 12 residues. DNA of the CDR3: TGCAGCTCTCAGGGATATCGAGAGACCCAGTACTTC. The encoded protein is CSSQGYRETQYF.

This clone was counted only a few times. CDR3 sequence (DNA): TGTGCCTGGAGTGTCGTAGAGACCCAGTACTTC. As protein: CAWSVVETQYF. This sequence joins TRBV30 and TRBJ2-5; D is undetermined. The CDR3 is 11 residues long. Germline CDR1 reads GTSNPN; CDR2 reads SVGIG (reference sequence). Trimming shortened V by 0 bases and J by 4 bases, and 3 bases separated the two germline ends.

The rearrangement joins TRBV6-5 to TRBJ1-6; D is unresolved. Germline V lookup: CDR1 MNHEY, CDR2 SVGAGI. The CDR3 consists of 12 residues. Between the trimmed V and J ends, which lost 5 bases and 3 bases, there was a span of 2 bases. In nucleotides, the CDR3 is TGTGCCAGCAGTCTCTATAATTCACCCCTCCACTTT. This gives the protein CASSLYNSPLHF.

The V call is TRBV18, the J call TRBJ1-2; the D is unclear. Germline values: CDR1 KGHSH, CDR2 LQKENI. The V gene lost 2 bases and the J gene lost 6 bases, with 10 bases spanning the gap. This CDR3 region has 13 residues. CDR3 bases: TGTGCCAGCTCACCAATTCACGGGAATGGCTACACCTTC. Its protein product is CASSPIHGNGYTF.

This clone has a single count. The chain employs TRBV11-3 and TRBJ2-1, with unresolved D. There are 14 residues in the CDR3. Germline CDR1 and CDR2: SGHNT and YENEEA. Trimming pared 4 bases from V and 0 bases from J, leaving 7 bases between. CDR3 in amino acids: CASSSGSSYNEQFF. CDR3 in DNA: TGTGCCAGCAGCTCCGGAAGCTCCTACAATGAGCAGTTCTTC. Together with reference TRBV11-3 and TRBJ2-1, the CDR3 gives the full variable domain: EAGVVQSPRYKIIEKKQPVAFWCNPISGHNTLYWYLQNLGQGPELLIRYENEEAVDDSQLPKDRFSAERLKGVDSTLKIQPAELGDSAVYLCASSSGSSYNEQFFGPGTRLTVL.

This clone was found a few times. V usage is TRBV29-1 and J usage is TRBJ2-7; TRBD1 aligns across 7 bases. Germline lookup yields CDR1 SQVTM and CDR2 ANQGSEA. The CDR3 spans 12 residues. V trimming: 6 bases; J trimming: 6 bases; junction bases outside the gene matches: 8. The CDR3 sequence is CSVASGTVEQYF. CDR3 DNA sequence: TGCAGCGTCGCGTCCGGGACAGTCGAGCAGTACTTC.

V usage is TRBV25-1 and J usage is TRBJ1-2; possible D gene TRBD1, 5 bases. CDR1 and CDR2 from the germline V gene are MGHDK and SYGVNS. The V gene lost 1 base and the J gene lost 8 bases, with 14 bases spanning the gap. The CDR3 is 14 residues long. The CDR3 DNA reads TGTGCCAGCAGTGAATTGGAGGGGTTAGGCGGCTACACCTTC. Protein sequence: CASSELEGLGGYTF.